Detailed here is one T cell receptor (beta chain). The antigen is undetermined. PCR employed 60 Vbeta and 13 Jbeta primers. Some clones are missing from TCRdb's copy, which holds only in-frame ones; the method was immunoSEQ multiplex PCR. This sample has approximately 77,000 clones; around 84% occur once, and the top ten carry around 4.2%. The sample is drawn from a study of cytomegalovirus exposure and HLA in healthy donors. Study-wide points: With later analysis, a missense DCLRE1C variant became linked to TCR beta V- and J-gene trimming. The study reported that TCR beta sequences accurately predicted HLA-A and HLA-B alleles in most subjects. More clonal expansion characterized HLA-associated TCR beta chains than equally common others in a later analysis.

Trimming took off 6 bases at V and 5 bases at J, with 13 bases between the two ends. This CDR3 comprises 13 residues. Germline V gene data show CDR1 as MNHNY and CDR2 as SVGAGI (reference sequence). The TCR originated in a man in his forties in good health and CMV-seronegative. Source material: PBMCs. The chain uses TRBV6-6 and TRBJ1-1; perhaps TRBD1 as D (5 bases). CDR3 bases: TGTGCCAGCAGCAGGGCCCTGGGTACTGAAGCTTTCTTT. Translated: CASSRALGTEAFF.